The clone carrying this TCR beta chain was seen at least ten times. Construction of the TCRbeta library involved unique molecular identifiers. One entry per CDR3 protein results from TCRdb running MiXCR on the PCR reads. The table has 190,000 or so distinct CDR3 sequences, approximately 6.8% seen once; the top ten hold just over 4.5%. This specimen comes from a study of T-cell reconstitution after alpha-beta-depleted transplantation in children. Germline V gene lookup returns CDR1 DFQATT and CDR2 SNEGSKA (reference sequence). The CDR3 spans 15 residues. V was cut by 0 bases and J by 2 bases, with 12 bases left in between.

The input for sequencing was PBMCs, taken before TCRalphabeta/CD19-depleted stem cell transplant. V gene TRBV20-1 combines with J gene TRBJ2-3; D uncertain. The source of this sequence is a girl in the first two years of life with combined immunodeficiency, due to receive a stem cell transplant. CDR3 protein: CSARDSRPSTDTQYF. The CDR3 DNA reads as TGCAGTGCTAGAGATTCCAGGCCTTCCACAGATACGCAGTATTTT.